The clone carrying this T cell receptor (beta chain) has just a few counts. Its specificity is not known. The data were obtained in a study of T cell repertoires and Cas9 in healthy adults. Across the whole study: Multi-effector potency, cytotoxicity and lineage were assessed in SpCas9-reactive CD4 and CD8 T cells.

The V gene's germline CDR1 is LGHNA and CDR2 YNFKEQ. The CDR3 consists of 12 residues. V was clipped by 0 bases and J by 1 base, with 0 bases between them. Study observations and caveats: SpCas9-reactive regulatory T cells reportedly mitigated SpCas9-reactive effector T cells in vitro.

The method was immunoSEQ multiplex PCR; TCRdb's version includes in-frame clones alone and lacks a portion of them. The data hold about 22,000 clones, with about 90% observed a single time. This TCR was recovered from a human donor in good health. Input material: CD4+ effector T cells (CD127+, CD25-, CD137-, CD154-) from PBMCs; culture status not recorded. V usage is TRBV4-2 and J usage is TRBJ1-2; D remains ambiguous. The CDR3 loop reads CASSQDNYGYTF. The CDR3 DNA follows: TGTGCCAGCAGCCAAGATAACTATGGCTACACCTTC.